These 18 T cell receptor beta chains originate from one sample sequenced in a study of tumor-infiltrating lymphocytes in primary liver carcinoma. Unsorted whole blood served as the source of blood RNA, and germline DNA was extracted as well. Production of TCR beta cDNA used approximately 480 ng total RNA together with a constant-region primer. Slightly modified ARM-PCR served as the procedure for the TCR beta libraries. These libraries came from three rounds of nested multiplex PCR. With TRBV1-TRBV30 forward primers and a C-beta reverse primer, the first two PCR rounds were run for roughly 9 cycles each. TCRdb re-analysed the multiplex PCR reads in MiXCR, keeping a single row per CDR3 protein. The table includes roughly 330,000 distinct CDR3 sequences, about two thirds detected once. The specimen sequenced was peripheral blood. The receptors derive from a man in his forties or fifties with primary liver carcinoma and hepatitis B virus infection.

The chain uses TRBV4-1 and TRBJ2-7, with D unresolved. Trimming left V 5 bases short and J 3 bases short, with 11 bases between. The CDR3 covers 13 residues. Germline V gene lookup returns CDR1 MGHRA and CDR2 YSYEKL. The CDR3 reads CASSGPESYEQYF. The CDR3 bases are TGCGCCAGCAGCGGGCCGGAGAGCTACGAGCAGTACTTC.

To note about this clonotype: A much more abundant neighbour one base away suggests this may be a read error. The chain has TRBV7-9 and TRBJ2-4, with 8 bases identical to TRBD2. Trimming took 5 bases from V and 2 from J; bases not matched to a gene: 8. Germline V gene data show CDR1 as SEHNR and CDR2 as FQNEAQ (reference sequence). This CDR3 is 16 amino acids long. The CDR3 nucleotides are TGTGCCAGCAGCCCTACTAGCGGTGTAACCAAAAACATTCAGTACTTC. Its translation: CASSPTSGVTKNIQYF.

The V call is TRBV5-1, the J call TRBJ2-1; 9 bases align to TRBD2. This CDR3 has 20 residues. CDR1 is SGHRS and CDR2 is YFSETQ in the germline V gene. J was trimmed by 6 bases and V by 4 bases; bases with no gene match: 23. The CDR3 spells CASSIQPQGLGGRAINEQFF. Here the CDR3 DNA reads TGCGCCAGCAGCATACAGCCACAGGGGCTGGGCGGGAGGGCCATCAATGAGCAGTTCTTC. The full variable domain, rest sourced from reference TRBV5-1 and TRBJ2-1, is KAGVTQTPRYLIKTRGQQVTLSCSPISGHRSVSWYQQTPGQGLQFLFEYFSETQRNKGNFPGRFSGRQFSNSRSEMNVSTLELGDSALYLCASSIQPQGLGGRAINEQFFGPGTRLTVL.

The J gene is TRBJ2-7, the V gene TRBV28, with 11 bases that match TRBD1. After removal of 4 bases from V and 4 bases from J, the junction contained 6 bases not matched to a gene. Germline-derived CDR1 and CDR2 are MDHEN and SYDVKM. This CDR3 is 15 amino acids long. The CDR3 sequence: CASSYSGTGGYEQYF. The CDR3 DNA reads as TGTGCCAGCAGTTACTCCGGGACAGGGGGTTACGAGCAGTACTTC.

CDR3 sequence reads: CASTSLAVNIQYF. The CDR3 region has the DNA TGTGCCAGCACTTCTTTGGCGGTAAACATTCAGTACTTC. V is TRBV6-6 and J is TRBJ2-4, with D hard to call. The CDR3 contains 13 residues. V was pared by 7 bases and J by 6 bases, with 13 bases between. Germline CDR1 reads MNHNY; CDR2 reads SVGAGI (reference sequence).

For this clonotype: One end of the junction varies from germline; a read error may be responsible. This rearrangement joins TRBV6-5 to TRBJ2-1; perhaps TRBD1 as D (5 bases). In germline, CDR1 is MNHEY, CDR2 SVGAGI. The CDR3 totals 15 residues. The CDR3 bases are TGTACCAGCAGTTACCTTACAGGCCTCTACAATGAGCAGTTCTTC. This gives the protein CTSSYLTGLYNEQFF.

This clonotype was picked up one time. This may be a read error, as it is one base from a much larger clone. CDR3 amino acids: CASSPEDSPTGEVFF. DNA for the CDR3: TGTGCCAGCAGCCCGGAGGACAGTCCCACCGGGGAGGTGTTTTTT. V and J are TRBV5-5 and TRBJ2-2; D tentatively reads TRBD1 or TRBD2 (6 bases each). CDR3 size: 15 residues. From germline, CDR1 is SGHKS and CDR2 YYEKEE (reference sequence).

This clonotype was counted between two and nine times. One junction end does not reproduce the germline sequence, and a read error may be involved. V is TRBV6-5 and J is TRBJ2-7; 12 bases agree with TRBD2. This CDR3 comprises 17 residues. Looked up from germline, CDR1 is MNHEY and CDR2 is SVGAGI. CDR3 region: CASSYQAPGLAGYGQYF. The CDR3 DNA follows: TGTGCCAGCAGTTACCAAGCCCCGGGACTAGCGGGCTACGGGCAGTACTTC.

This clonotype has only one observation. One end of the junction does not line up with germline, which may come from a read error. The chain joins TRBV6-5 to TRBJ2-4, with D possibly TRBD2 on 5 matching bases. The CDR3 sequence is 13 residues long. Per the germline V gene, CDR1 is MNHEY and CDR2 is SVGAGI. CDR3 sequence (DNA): TGTGTCAGCAGTCTTACTAGGTTCGACATTCAGTACTTC. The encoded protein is CVSSLTRFDIQYF.

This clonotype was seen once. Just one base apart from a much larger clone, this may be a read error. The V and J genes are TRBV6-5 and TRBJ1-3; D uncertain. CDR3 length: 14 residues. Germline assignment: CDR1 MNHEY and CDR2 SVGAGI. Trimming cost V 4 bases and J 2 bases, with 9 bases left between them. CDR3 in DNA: TGTGCCAGCAGTTCTATTACCCCTGGAAACACCATATATTTT. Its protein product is CASSSITPGNTIYF.

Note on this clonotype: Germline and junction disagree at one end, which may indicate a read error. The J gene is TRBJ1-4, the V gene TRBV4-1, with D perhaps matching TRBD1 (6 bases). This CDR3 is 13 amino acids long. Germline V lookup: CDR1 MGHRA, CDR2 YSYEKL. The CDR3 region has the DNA TGCTCCAGCAGCCAAACAGGGTTGTTAGAACTGTTTTTT. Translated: CSSSQTGLLELFF.

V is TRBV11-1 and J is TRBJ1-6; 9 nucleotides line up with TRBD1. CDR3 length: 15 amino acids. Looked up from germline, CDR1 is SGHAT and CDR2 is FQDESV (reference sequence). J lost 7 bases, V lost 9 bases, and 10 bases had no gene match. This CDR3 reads CASGLIGTGNSPLHF. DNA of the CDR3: TGTGCCAGTGGCTTAATCGGGACAGGGAATTCACCCCTCCACTTT.

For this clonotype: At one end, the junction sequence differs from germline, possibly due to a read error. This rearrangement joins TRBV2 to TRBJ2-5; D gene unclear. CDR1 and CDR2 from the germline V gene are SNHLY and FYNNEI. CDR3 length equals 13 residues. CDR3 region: CASSEARPETQYF. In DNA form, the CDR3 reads TGCGCCAGCAGTGAAGCACGGCCGGAGACCCAGTACTTC.

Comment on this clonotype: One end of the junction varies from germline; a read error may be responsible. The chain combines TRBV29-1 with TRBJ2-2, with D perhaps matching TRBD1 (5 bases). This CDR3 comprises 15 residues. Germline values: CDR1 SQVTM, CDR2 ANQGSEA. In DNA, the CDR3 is TGCAGCGTTAGGACAAGCAGGCAGAACACAGGGGAGCTGTTTTTT. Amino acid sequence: CSVRTSRQNTGELFF.

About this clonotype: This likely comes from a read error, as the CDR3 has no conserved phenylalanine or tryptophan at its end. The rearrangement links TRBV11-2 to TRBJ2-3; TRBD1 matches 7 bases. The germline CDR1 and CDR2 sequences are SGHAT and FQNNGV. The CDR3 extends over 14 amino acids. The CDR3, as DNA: TGTGTCAGCAGCTCGGCAGGGGGTACAGATACGCAGTATCTT. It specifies CVSSSAGGTDTQYL.

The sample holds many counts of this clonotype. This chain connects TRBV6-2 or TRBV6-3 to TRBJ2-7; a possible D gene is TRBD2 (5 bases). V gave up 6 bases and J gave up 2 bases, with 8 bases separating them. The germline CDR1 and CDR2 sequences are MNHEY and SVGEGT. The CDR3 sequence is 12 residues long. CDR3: CASSKAAYEQYF. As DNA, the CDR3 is TGTGCCAGCAGCAAAGCGGCCTACGAGCAGTACTTC.

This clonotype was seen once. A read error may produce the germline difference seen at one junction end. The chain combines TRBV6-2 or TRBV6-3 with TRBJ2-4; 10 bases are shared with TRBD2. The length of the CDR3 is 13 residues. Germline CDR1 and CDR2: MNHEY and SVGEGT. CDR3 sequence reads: CVSTITSGAIQYF. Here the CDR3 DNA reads TGTGTCAGCACCATTACTAGCGGGGCGATCCAGTACTTC.

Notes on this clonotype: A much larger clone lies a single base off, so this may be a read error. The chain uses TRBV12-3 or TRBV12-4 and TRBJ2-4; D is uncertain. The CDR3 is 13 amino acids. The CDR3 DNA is TGTGCCAACAGTTTGGGGGCCAAAAACATTCAGTACTTC. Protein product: CANSLGAKNIQYF.